The rows below give T cell receptor beta chains drawn from one sample of a study of blood T cell repertoires in COVID-19. Measured with immunoSEQ multiplex PCR; TCRdb has only the in-frame clones, and not every one. The sample has about half a million clones; roughly 89% are singletons. Sequenced sample: peripheral blood. These receptors all stem from a young man with COVID-19, enrolled during active disease. Both conserved end residues are part of each CDR3. The D gene is left open where the match is weak. Clone size, where shown, is once, few, many, or a class for clones that have expanded.

cdr3_aa cdr3_nt v_call cdr3_length d_call clone_size j_call
CASSYSGTSGRNEQYF TGTGCCAGCAGTTACTCCGGGACTAGCGGGAGAAACGAGCAGTACTTC TRBV6-6 16 TRBD2 . TRBJ2-7
CASSDGPQTQYF TGTGCCAGCAGTGATGGCCCACAGACCCAGTACTTC TRBV2 12 . . TRBJ2-5
CASRPQGASNYEQYF TGTGCCAGCAGGCCTCAGGGCGCTTCCAACTACGAGCAGTACTTC TRBV6-2/TRBV6-3 15 . . TRBJ2-7
CASSSNRLAEANTGELFF TGTGCCAGCAGCTCGAACCGACTAGCGGAGGCGAACACCGGGGAGCTGTTTTTT TRBV7-9 18 TRBD2 . TRBJ2-2
CASSYSGQGGEPQHF TGTGCCAGCAGTTACTCCGGACAGGGGGGAGAGCCCCAGCATTTT TRBV6-6 15 TRBD1 . TRBJ1-5
CASSQVGQVRPFSYEQYF TGCGCCAGCAGCCAAGTAGGACAGGTTCGTCCCTTCTCCTACGAGCAGTACTTC TRBV4-1 18 TRBD1 . TRBJ2-7
CASSRPGQGAEAFF TGTGCCAGTAGCAGACCGGGACAGGGCGCTGAAGCTTTCTTT TRBV19 14 TRBD1 . TRBJ1-1
CASSQDWFGQFF TGTGCCAGCAGCCAGGACTGGTTTGGGCAGTTCTTC TRBV7-8 12 . . TRBJ2-1
CASSKGQNTGELFF TGTGCCAGTAGTAAGGGGCAGAACACCGGGGAGCTGTTTTTT TRBV19 14 . . TRBJ2-2
CASSVAPGQINEKLFF TGTGCCAGCAGCGTAGCTCCGGGACAGATTAATGAAAAACTGTTTTTT TRBV9 16 TRBD1 . TRBJ1-4
CASSGVREVNGYTF TGCGCCAGCAGTGGGGTCCGGGAAGTCAATGGCTACACCTTC TRBV10-2 14 . once TRBJ1-2
CASSPSREETQYF TGTGCCAGCTCACCATCGCGCGAAGAGACCCAGTACTTC TRBV18 13 . . TRBJ2-5
CASSREGQGGYEQYF TGTGCCAGCAGTCGAGAGGGGCAGGGGGGCTACGAGCAGTACTTC TRBV7-4 15 . . TRBJ2-7
CASISGTNEQFF TGTGCCAGCATAAGCGGGACCAATGAGCAGTTCTTC TRBV28 12 TRBD2 . TRBJ2-1
CASSLHGQGGTGELFF TGTGCCAGCAGTCTCCACGGACAGGGAGGTACCGGGGAGCTGTTTTTT TRBV27 16 TRBD1 . TRBJ2-2
CASSGTGWSETQYF TGTGCCAGCAGCGGGACAGGGTGGAGCGAGACCCAGTACTTC TRBV9 14 TRBD1 . TRBJ2-5
CASSPGGVYNEQFF TGTGCCAGCAGCCCCGGGGGGGTGTACAATGAGCAGTTCTTC TRBV6-6 14 TRBD2 . TRBJ2-1
CASSQQQSSGNTIYF TGTGCCAGCAGCCAACAACAGAGCTCTGGAAACACCATATATTTT TRBV14 15 . . TRBJ1-3
CARIRDRPSRGYF TGTGCCAGGATAAGGGACAGGCCTAGCAGGGGGTACTTC TRBV27 13 TRBD1 . TRBJ2-7
CASSRPSLAGTYEQYF TGTGCCAGCAGCCGGCCGTCCCTAGCGGGGACTTACGAGCAGTACTTC TRBV5-4 16 TRBD2 . TRBJ2-7
CASSMGTVSKPQHF TGTGCCAGTAGTATGGGGACAGTATCGAAGCCCCAGCATTTT TRBV19 14 TRBD1 . TRBJ1-5
CSAQTYLNTGELFF TGCAGCGCCCAAACCTATTTGAACACCGGGGAGCTGTTTTTT TRBV29-1 14 . . TRBJ2-2
CASSEVGAKGYTF TGTGCCAGCAGTGAAGTGGGGGCGAAAGGCTACACCTTC TRBV2 13 . . TRBJ1-2
CASSTRSSGYTF TGTGCCAGTAGTACCCGATCTAGTGGCTACACCTTC TRBV19 12 . few TRBJ1-2
CASRRDTNTGELFF TGTGCCAGCCGCCGGGACACCAACACCGGGGAGCTGTTTTTT TRBV7-3 14 . . TRBJ2-2
CASSLGGQGYITGELFF TGTGCCAGCAGCTTAGGGGGACAGGGCTATATCACCGGGGAGCTGTTTTTT TRBV7-2 17 TRBD1 . TRBJ2-2